This T cell receptor beta chain comes out of a study of T cells after yellow fever vaccination. About the research overall: When fractions had low cell numbers, they were prepared with SMART-Seq v4 Ultra Low Input.

The CDR3 contains 14 residues. Trimming left V 2 bases short and J 7 bases short, with 11 bases between. Per germline, CDR1 LGHNA and CDR2 YSLEER. TCRdb used MiXCR to reprocess the 5' RACE reads, holding one entry per CDR3 protein. This table holds around 400,000 distinct CDR3 sequences, roughly 12% found once. Points from the study as a whole: By day 5 rather than day 15, the secondary response had peaked, though it was weaker.

There are a few counts of this clonotype. What it recognizes is unknown. The chain employs TRBV4-3 and TRBJ2-2, with TRBD1 as a possible D gene (6 bases). Sequences were derived from PBMCs, sampled on the day of the first yellow fever vaccination. The receptor was isolated from a man younger than 35 who received the YFV17D yellow fever vaccine. The CDR3 here is CASSQQGLNGELFF. The DNA for the CDR3 is TGCGCCAGCAGCCAACAGGGGTTGAACGGGGAGCTGTTTTTT.